A selection of T cell receptor beta chains follows, all from one sample in a study of T cell responses to AZD1222 COVID-19 vaccine. Some clones are missing from TCRdb's copy, which holds only in-frame ones; the method was immunoSEQ multiplex PCR. The table records about 48,000 clones, about 91% of them present only once. The starting material was peripheral blood, obtained 28 days after the second AZD1222 dose. These receptor sequences come from an adult who received the AZD1222 COVID-19 vaccine. CDR3s include the opening cysteine and the closing phenylalanine or tryptophan. A D gene is named only where the DNA matches it firmly. Rows give clone size only sometimes, using once, few, many, or a class for an expanded clone.

TRBV4-2	NA	NA	TRBJ1-3	CASSQDRTGSGNTIYF	TGTGCCAGCAGCCAAGATCGAACCGGCTCTGGAAACACCATATATTTT
TRBV2	NA	TRBD2	TRBJ2-5	CASGDGRAKETQYF	TGTGCCAGCGGAGACGGGAGGGCCAAGGAGACCCAGTACTTC
TRBV28	NA	NA	TRBJ1-2	CASSLARGGYGYTF	TGTGCCAGCAGTTTGGCCAGGGGAGGATATGGCTACACCTTC
TRBV2	once	TRBD1	TRBJ1-1	CASSEGQGVLPEAFF	TGTGCCAGCAGTGAAGGACAGGGGGTACTACCGGAAGCTTTCTTT
TRBV10-2	NA	NA	TRBJ1-5	CASSVGVGQPQHF	TGCGCCAGCAGTGTGGGGGTCGGGCAGCCCCAGCATTTT
TRBV9	few	TRBD2	TRBJ2-1	CASSETSGSFNEQFF	TGTGCCAGCAGCGAGACTAGCGGGAGCTTCAATGAGCAGTTCTTC
TRBV18	NA	NA	TRBJ2-1	CASSPNRNEQFF	TGTGCCAGCTCACCCAACCGGAATGAGCAGTTCTTC
TRBV5-1	NA	TRBD2	TRBJ2-1	CASSLELAVNEQFF	TGCGCCAGCAGCTTGGAACTAGCGGTAAATGAGCAGTTCTTC
TRBV7-2	NA	TRBD2	TRBJ2-2	CASSQESGGGGQLFF	TGTGCCAGCAGCCAAGAGAGCGGGGGAGGAGGACAGCTGTTTTTT
TRBV11-2	NA	TRBD1	TRBJ2-7	CASSLVAGTGSMGLYEQYF	TGTGCCAGCAGCTTAGTAGCCGGGACAGGCTCCATGGGACTTTACGAGCAGTACTTC
TRBV6-7	NA	TRBD1	TRBJ2-6	CASSYLDRGVSGANVLTF	TGTGCCAGCAGTTACCTGGACAGGGGGGTATCTGGGGCCAACGTCCTGACTTTC
TRBV7-2	NA	NA	TRBJ1-1	CASSWDIGRNTEAFF	TGTGCCAGCAGCTGGGACATTGGGAGGAACACTGAAGCTTTCTTT
TRBV6-4	once	NA	TRBJ2-3	CASSSGSTDTQYF	TGTGCCAGCAGTAGCGGGAGCACAGATACGCAGTATTTT
TRBV2	NA	TRBD1	TRBJ1-2	CASRWTGGEDGYTF	TGTGCCAGCAGGTGGACAGGGGGCGAGGATGGCTACACCTTC
TRBV19	NA	NA	TRBJ1-6	CASRWQGNSPLHF	TGTGCCAGTAGGTGGCAGGGGAATTCACCCCTCCACTTT
TRBV19	NA	TRBD1	TRBJ1-3	CASIGDRVGNTIYF	TGTGCCAGTATCGGGGACAGGGTTGGAAACACCATATATTTT
TRBV7-9	few	NA	TRBJ1-1	CASSFSGLRDTEAFF	TGTGCCAGCAGCTTTTCAGGGCTGAGGGACACTGAAGCTTTCTTT
TRBV3-1/TRBV3-2	once	TRBD1	TRBJ1-2	CASSQEGTGNGYTF	TGTGCCAGCAGCCAAGAGGGGACAGGGAACGGCTACACCTTC
TRBV10-2	NA	NA	TRBJ2-7	CASSESTVAEQYF	TGCGCCAGCAGTGAGTCGACTGTTGCCGAGCAGTACTTC
TRBV7-2	once	TRBD1	TRBJ2-7	CASSLDRGEQYF	TGTGCCAGCAGCTTAGACAGGGGAGAGCAGTACTTC
TRBV4-1	NA	TRBD2	TRBJ2-7	CASSQELSGVTYEQYF	TGCGCCAGCAGCCAAGAGCTCAGCGGGGTTACCTACGAGCAGTACTTC
TRBV27	NA	TRBD1	TRBJ2-7	CATAPGQGLEQYF	TGTGCCACCGCACCGGGACAGGGACTCGAGCAGTACTTC
TRBV18	NA	TRBD1	TRBJ2-3	CASSQGTASTDTQYF	TGTGCCAGCTCACAAGGGACAGCTAGCACAGATACGCAGTATTTT
TRBV19	NA	NA	TRBJ1-1	CASSTPGDNEAFF	TGTGCCAGTAGTACCCCGGGGGACAATGAAGCTTTCTTT
TRBV15	NA	NA	TRBJ1-2	CATSADRSYGYTF	TGTGCCACCAGCGCGGACAGAAGCTATGGCTACACCTTC
TRBV3-1/TRBV3-2	NA	TRBD2	TRBJ2-1	CASSLRTSDNEQFF	TGTGCCAGCAGCCTCCGGACTAGCGACAATGAGCAGTTCTTC
TRBV7-2	once	NA	TRBJ1-5	CASSSEMGGQPQHF	TGTGCCAGCAGCTCAGAAATGGGCGGTCAGCCCCAGCATTTT
TRBV19	few	NA	TRBJ2-1	CASSIDGDSYNEQFF	TGTGCCAGTAGTATAGATGGCGACTCCTACAATGAGCAGTTCTTC